The sequence of this TCR beta chain was determined in a study of blood T cells in healthy people across ages. The use of a sample-barcoded 5' primer and a J-beta primer mix characterized a second PCR of about 7 to 12 cycles. TCRdb reprocessed the 5' RACE reads via MiXCR and lists one record per CDR3 protein. The table has over 950,000 distinct CDR3 sequences, around two fifths seen once. The sample consisted of blood. This clonotype originated in a man aged 18 to 35 in good health.

The CDR3 loop reads CASSYLAGGDNEQFF. CDR3 bases: TGTGCCAGCAGCTACCTAGCCGGGGGGGACAATGAGCAGTTCTTC. The chain carries TRBV7-6 and TRBJ2-1, with TRBD2 matching 8 bases. The germline CDR1 and CDR2 sequences are SGHVS and FNYEAQ. The junction had 7 bases not matched to a gene; V was cut back by 4 bases and J by 5 bases. The CDR3 has 15 residues.